This T cell receptor beta chain was sequenced in a study of yellow fever vaccine responses in identical twins (dated by TCRdb to about 2018). Notes on the research overall: In identical twins, the study followed T cell clones that responded to the vaccine with precision.

The CDR3 contains 13 residues, cysteine and phenylalanine counted. Only the CDR3 DNA stays, 39 bases, in frame from base 1. V loses 4 bases at its end and J loses 10 bases; junction bases beyond the gene matches: 9. According to the germline V gene, CDR1 reads MNHNS and CDR2 reads SASEGT. Receptors were amplified or captured by RT-PCR. Sequencing instrument: Illumina HiSeq 2500. Starting from the raw public reads, TCRdb applied fastp trimming at Q25, assembled clones with MiXCR and retained in-frame beta chains. Every CDR3 protein is listed once, alongside the most common genes and DNA of its rows. Across this sample there are 13,000 to 15,000 distinct CDR3 sequences, with roughly 84% seen only once. The ten largest account for roughly 0.68% of the sample. What the study reported, not specific to this receptor: The authors reported that the T cell response to vaccination in identical twins appeared partly convergent and partly personalized.

As regards this clonotype: What this receptor recognizes is not known. No clone much larger than this one lies a single base away; base qualities are absent.

This specimen was T cells from blood (PBMCs), unsorted or a sorted subset (not recorded which), taken before or after yellow fever vaccination (not recorded which). The receptor chain draws on TRBV6-1 and TRBJ1-1; TRBD1 aligns with 7 central bases. The receptor was isolated from a woman aged 18-35 years who received the yellow fever vaccine. Donor details come from another sample of the same person, matched by shared clones. Read as DNA, the sequence is TGTGCCAGCAGTGGATACGGACAGGTTAGAGCTTTCTTT. Its coded protein is CASSGYGQVRAFF.